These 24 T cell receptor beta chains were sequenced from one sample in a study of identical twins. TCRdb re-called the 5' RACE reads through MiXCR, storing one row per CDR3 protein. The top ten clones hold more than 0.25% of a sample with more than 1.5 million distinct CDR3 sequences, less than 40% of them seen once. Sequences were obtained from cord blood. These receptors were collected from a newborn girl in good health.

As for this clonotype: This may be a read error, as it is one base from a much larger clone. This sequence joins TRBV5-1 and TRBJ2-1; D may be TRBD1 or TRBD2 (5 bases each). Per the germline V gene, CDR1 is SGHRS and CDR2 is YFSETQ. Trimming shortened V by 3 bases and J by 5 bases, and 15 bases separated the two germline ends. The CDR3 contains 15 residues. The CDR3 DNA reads TGCGCCAGCAGCTCGGGGTACGGGGACGACAATGAGCAGTTCTTC. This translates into CASSSGYGDDNEQFF. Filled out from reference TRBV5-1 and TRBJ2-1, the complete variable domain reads KAGVTQTPRYLIKTRGQQVTLSCSPISGHRSVSWYQQTPGQGLQFLFEYFSETQRNKGNFPGRFSGRQFSNSRSEMNVSTLELGDSALYLCASSSGYGDDNEQFFGPGTRLTVL.

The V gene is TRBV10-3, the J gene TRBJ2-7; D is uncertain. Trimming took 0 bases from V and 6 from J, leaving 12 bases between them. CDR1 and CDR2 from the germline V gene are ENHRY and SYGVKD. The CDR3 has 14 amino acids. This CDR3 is CAISESPSPAEQYF. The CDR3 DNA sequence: TGTGCCATCAGTGAGTCCCCGAGCCCCGCCGAGCAGTACTTC.

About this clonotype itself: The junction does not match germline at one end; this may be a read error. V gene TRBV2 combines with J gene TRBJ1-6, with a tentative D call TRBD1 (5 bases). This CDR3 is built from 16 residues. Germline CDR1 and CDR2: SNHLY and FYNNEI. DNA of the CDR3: TGTGCCAGCAGTGGGGGCTATATCCACTGGAATTCACCCCCCCACTTT. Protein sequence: CASSGGYIHWNSPPHF.

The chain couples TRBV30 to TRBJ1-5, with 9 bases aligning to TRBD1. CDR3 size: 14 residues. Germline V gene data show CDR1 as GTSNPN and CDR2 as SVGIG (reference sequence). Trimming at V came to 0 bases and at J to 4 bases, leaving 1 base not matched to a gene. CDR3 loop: CAWSVGTGNQPQHF. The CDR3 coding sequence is TGTGCCTGGAGTGTCGGGACAGGGAATCAGCCCCAGCATTTT.

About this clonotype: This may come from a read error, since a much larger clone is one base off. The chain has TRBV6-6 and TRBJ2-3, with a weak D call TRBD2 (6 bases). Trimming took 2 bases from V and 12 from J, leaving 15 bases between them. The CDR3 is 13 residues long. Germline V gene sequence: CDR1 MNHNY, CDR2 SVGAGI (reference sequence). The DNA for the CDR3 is TGTGCCAGCAGTTACCGGGCTAACGGGGGTCAGTATTTT. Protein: CASSYRANGGQYF.

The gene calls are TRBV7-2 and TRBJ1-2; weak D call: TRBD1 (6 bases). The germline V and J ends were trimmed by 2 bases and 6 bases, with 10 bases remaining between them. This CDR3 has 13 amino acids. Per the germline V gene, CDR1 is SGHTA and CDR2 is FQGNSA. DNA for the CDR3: TGTGCCAGCAGCTTAACCAGGGGCCATGGCTACACCTTC. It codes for CASSLTRGHGYTF.

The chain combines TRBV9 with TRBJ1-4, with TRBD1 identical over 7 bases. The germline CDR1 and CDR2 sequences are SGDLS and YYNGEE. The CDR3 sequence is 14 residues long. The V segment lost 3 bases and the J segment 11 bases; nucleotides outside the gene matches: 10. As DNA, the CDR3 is TGTGCCAGCAGCGCCCGGGACAGCGTTACGAAACTGTTTTTT. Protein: CASSARDSVTKLFF. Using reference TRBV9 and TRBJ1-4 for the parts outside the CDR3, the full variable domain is DSGVTQTPKHLITATGQRVTLRCSPRSGDLSVYWYQQSLDQGLQFLIQYYNGEERAKGNILERFSAQQFPDLHSELNLSSLELGDSALYFCASSARDSVTKLFFGSGTQLSVL.

CDR3 coding DNA: TGTGCCAGCAGTTTCCTGACTGGCCTCTACGAGCAGTACTTC. The encoded protein is CASSFLTGLYEQYF. The V and J genes are TRBV28 and TRBJ2-7; the D is unclear. V was shortened by 3 bases and J by 3 bases, with 12 bases between the two germline ends. Germline assignment: CDR1 MDHEN and CDR2 SYDVKM. The CDR3 is 14 amino acids.

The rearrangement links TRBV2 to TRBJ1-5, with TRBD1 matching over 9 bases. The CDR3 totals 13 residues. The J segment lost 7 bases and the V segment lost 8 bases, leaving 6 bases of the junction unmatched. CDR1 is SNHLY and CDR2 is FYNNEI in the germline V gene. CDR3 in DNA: TGTGCCAGCGGGGGACAGGGAGGGCAGCCCCAGCATTTT. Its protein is CASGGQGGQPQHF.

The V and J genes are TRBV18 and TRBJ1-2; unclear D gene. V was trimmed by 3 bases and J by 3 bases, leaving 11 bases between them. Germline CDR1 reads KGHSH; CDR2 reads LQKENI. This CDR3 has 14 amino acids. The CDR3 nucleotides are TGTGCCAGCTCACCCCGTAACAGTTACTATGGCTACACCTTC. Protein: CASSPRNSYYGYTF.

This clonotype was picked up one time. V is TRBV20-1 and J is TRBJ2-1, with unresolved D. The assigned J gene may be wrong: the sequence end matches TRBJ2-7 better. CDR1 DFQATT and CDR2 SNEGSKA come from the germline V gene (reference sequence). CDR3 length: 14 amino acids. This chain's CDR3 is CSAPSRHSYNEQYF. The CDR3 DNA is TGCAGTGCTCCATCGAGGCATTCCTACAATGAGCAGTACTTC.

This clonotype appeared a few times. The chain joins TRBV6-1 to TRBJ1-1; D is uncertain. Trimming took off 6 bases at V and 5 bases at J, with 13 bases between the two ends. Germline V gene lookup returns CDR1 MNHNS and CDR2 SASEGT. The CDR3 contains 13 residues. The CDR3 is CASRPNMLTEAFF. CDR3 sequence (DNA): TGTGCCAGCAGGCCAAACATGTTGACTGAAGCTTTCTTT.

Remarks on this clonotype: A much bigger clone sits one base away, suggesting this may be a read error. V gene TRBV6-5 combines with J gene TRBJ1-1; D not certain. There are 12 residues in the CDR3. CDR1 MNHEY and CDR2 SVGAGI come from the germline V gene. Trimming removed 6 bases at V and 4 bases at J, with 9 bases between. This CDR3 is CASSTLGTEAFF. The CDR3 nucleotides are TGTGCCAGCAGCACATTGGGCACTGAAGCTTTCTTT.

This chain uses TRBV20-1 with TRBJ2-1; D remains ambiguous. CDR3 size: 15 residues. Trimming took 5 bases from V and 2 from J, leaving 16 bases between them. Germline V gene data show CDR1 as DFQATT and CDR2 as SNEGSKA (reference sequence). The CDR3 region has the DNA TGCAGTGCTTATATACGGATGGGCACCTACAATGAGCAGTTCTTC. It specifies CSAYIRMGTYNEQFF.

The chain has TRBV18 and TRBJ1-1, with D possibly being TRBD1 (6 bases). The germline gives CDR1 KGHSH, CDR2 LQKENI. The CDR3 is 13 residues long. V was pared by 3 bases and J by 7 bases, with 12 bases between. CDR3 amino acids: CASSPRRGDEAFF. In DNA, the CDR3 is TGTGCCAGCTCACCGAGAAGGGGGGATGAAGCTTTCTTT. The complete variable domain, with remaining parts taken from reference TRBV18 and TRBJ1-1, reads NAGVMQNPRHLVRRRGQEARLRCSPMKGHSHVYWYRQLPEEGLKFMVYLQKENIIDESGMPKERFSAEFPKEGPSILRIQQVVRGDSAAYFCASSPRRGDEAFFGQGTRLTVV.

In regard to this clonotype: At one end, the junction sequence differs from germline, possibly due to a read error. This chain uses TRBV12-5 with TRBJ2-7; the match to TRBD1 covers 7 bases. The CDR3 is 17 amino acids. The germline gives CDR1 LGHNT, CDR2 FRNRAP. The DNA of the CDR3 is TGTGCTAGTGGTTTGGATTTGACCCGGGACAGACCCTACGAGCGGTACTTC. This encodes CASGLDLTRDRPYERYF.

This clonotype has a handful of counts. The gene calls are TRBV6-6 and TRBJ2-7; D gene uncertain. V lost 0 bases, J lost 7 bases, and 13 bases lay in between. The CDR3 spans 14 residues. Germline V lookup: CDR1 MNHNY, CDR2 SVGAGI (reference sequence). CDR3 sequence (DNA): TGTGCCAGCAGTTACTCGAGTGTCCTAGGGGAGCAGTACTTC. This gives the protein CASSYSSVLGEQYF.

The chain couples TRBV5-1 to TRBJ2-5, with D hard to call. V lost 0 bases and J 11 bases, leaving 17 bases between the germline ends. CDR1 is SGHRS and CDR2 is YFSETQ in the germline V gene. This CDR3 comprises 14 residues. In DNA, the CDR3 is TGCGCCAGCAGCTTGGCCCAGGTTTACAATGAGCAGTACTTC. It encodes CASSLAQVYNEQYF. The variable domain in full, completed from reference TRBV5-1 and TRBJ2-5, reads KAGVTQTPRYLIKTRGQQVTLSCSPISGHRSVSWYQQTPGQGLQFLFEYFSETQRNKGNFPGRFSGRQFSNSRSEMNVSTLELGDSALYLCASSLAQVYNEQYFGPGTRLLVL.

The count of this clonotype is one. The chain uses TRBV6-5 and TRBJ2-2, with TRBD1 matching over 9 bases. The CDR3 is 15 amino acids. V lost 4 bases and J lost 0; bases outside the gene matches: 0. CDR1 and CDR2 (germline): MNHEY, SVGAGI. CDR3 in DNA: TGTGCCAGCAGTTGGGACAGGGCGAACACCGGGGAGCTGTTTTTT. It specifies CASSWDRANTGELFF.

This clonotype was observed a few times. CDR3 in DNA: TGTGCCACCAGTGATGGTGGGCGGTTCCCCTACAATGAGCAGTTCTTC. Protein product: CATSDGGRFPYNEQFF. The rearrangement uses TRBV24-1 and TRBJ2-1; no clear D. This CDR3 has 16 amino acids. In germline, CDR1 is KGHDR, CDR2 SFDVKD. The ends were cut back, 3 bases at V and 2 bases at J, with 13 bases in the middle.

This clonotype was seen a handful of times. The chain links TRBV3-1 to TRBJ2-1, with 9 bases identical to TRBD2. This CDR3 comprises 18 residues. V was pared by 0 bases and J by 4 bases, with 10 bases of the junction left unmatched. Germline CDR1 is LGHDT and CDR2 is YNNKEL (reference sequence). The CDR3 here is CASSQEPLLAGGYNEQFF. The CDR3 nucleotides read TGTGCCAGCAGCCAAGAACCTCTCTTGGCGGGAGGGTACAATGAGCAGTTCTTC.

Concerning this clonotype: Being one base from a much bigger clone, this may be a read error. CDR3 sequence: CASSSGTSGSNGQFF. For the CDR3, the DNA is TGTGCCAGCAGTTCCGGGACTAGCGGGAGCAATGGGCAGTTCTTC. The chain combines TRBV12-3 or TRBV12-4 with TRBJ2-1, with 14 bases fitting TRBD2. The CDR3 contains 15 residues.

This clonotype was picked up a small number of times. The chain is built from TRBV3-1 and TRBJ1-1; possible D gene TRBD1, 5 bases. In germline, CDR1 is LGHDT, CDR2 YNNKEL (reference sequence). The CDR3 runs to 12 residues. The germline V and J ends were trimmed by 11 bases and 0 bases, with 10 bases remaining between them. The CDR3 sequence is CAVRGLNTEAFF. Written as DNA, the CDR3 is TGTGCCGTCCGGGGGTTGAACACTGAAGCTTTCTTT.

Here the CDR3 DNA reads TGCAGTGCAGGGAGGGGCGTATTGAACACTGAAGCTTTCTTT. Residues: CSAGRGVLNTEAFF. The genes are TRBV20-1 and TRBJ1-1; possible D gene TRBD1, 5 bases. V lost 6 bases and J 0 bases, leaving 14 bases between the germline ends. The CDR3 has 14 residues. Germline V CDR1 and CDR2: DFQATT, SNEGSKA (reference sequence).